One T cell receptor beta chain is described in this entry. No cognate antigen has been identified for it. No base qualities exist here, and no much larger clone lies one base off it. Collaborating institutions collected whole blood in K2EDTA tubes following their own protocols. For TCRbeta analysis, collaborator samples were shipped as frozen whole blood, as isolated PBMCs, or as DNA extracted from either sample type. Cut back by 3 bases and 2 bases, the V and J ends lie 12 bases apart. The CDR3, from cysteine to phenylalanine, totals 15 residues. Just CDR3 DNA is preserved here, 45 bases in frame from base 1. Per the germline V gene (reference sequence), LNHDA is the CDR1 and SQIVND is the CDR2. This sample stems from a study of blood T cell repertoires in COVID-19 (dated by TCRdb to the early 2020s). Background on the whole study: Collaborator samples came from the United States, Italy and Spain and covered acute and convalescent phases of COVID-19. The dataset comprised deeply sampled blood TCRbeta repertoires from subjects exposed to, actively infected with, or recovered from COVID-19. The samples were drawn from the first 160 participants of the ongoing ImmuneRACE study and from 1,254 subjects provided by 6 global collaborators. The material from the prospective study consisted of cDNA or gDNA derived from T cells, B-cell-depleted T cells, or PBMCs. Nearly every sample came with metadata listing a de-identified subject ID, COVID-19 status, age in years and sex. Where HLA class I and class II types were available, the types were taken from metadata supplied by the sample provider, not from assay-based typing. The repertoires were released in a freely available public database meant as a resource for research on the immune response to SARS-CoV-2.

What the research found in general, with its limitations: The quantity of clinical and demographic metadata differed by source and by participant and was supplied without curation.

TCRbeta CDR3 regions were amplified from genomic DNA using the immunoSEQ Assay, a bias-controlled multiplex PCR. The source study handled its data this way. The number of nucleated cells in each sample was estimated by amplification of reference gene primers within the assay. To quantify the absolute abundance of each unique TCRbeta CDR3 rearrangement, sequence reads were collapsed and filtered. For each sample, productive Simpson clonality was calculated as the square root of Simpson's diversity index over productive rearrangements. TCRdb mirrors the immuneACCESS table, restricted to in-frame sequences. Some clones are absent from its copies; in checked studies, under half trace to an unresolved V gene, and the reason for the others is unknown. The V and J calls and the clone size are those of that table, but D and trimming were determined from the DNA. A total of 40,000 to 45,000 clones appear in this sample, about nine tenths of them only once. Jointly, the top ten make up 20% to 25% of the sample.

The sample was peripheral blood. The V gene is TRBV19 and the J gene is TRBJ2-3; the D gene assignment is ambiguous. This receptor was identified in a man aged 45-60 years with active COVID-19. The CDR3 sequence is CASSMTQRYTDTQYF. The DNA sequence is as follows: TGTGCCAGTAGTATGACCCAGCGCTACACAGATACGCAGTATTTT.